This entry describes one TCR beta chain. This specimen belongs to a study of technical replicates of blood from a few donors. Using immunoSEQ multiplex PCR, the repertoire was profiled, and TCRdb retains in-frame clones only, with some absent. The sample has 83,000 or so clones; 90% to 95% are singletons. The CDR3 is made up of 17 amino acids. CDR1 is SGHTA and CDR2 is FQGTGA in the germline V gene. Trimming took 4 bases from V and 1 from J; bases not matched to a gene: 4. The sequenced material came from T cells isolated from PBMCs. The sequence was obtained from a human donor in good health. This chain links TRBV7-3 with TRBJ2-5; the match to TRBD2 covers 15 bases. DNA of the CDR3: TGTGCCAGCAGCTCGGGACTAGCGGGGGGTGCCCAAGAGACCCAGTACTTC. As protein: CASSSGLAGGAQETQYF.